This T cell receptor (beta chain) was retrieved from a study of Graves' ophthalmopathy and Graves' hyperthyroidism. Study background: Specimen type is peripheral blood, obtained at initial diagnosis before any treatment. Study-wide findings and caveats: Ophthalmopathy was separated from stable hyperthyroidism by a 13-signature model with approximately 91% sensitivity and roughly 84% specificity.

Germline V gene lookup returns CDR1 SNHLY and CDR2 FYNNEI. CDR3 length: 16 amino acids. V lost 6 bases, J lost 1 base, and 9 bases stayed unmatched. Stable hyperthyroidism meant no progression to ophthalmopathy within 18 months of follow-up. This clonotype was detected ten times or more. Its matching antigen is unknown. RNA transcripts provided the template for amplifying TCR beta CDR3 regions. HTBI primers served in a first-round RT-PCR, which a second-round multiplex PCR followed. MiXCR, applied by TCRdb to the multiplex PCR reads, yields one record per CDR3 protein. The data contain some 370,000 distinct CDR3 sequences, roughly 17% of them singletons.

The sequence derives from an adult woman with stable Graves' hyperthyroidism. The chain is built from TRBV2 and TRBJ2-5; 9 bases align to TRBD2. Material: peripheral blood. In DNA form, the CDR3 reads TGTGCCAGCAGCTTAAATAGCGGGAGCCTCCAAGAGACCCAGTACTTC. Its translation is CASSLNSGSLQETQYF.